Sequencing of this T cell receptor (beta chain) was carried out in a study of glioma-infiltrating T cells after dendritic cell vaccination. In germline, CDR1 is SGHVS, CDR2 FNYEAQ. Trimming stripped 3 bases from V and 1 base from J, with 15 bases between. This CDR3 has 17 residues. The data were produced by immunoSEQ multiplex PCR, yet TCRdb's version contains in-frame clones alone and is incomplete. The sample includes 55,000 to 75,000 clones, around 86% of them seen just once. The sequence was obtained from a human donor with glioblastoma. This chain uses TRBV7-6 with TRBJ1-4; D ambiguous. The sample in question was blood, obtained before dendritic cell vaccination. CDR3 DNA sequence: TGTGCCAGCAGCTTCGCTAGCAGACGGAGAACTAATGAAAAACTGTTTTTT. Protein sequence: CASSFASRRRTNEKLFF. The complete variable domain, with remaining parts taken from reference TRBV7-6 and TRBJ1-4, reads GAGVSQSPRYKVTKRGQDVALRCDPISGHVSLYWYRQALGQGPEFLTYFNYEAQQDKSGLPNDRFSAERPEGSISTLTIQRTEQRDSAMYRCASSFASRRRTNEKLFFGSGTQLSVL.